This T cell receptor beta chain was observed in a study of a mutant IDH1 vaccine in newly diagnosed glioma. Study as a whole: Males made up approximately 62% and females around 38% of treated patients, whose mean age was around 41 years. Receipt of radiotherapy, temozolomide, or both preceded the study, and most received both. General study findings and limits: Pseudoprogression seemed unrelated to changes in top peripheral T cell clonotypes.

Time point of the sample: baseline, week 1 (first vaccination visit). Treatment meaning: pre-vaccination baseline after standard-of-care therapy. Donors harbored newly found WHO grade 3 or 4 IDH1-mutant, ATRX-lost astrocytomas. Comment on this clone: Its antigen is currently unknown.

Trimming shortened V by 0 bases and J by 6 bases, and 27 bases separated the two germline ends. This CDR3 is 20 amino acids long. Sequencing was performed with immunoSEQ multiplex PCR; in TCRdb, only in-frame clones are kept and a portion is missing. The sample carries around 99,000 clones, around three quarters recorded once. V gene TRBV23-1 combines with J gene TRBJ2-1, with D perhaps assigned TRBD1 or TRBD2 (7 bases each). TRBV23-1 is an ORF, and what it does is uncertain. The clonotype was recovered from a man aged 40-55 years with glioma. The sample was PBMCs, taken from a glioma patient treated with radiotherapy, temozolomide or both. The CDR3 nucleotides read TGCGCCAGCAGTCAATCGACCTCCCGACAGGGAGGGACTCCTATCAATGAGCAGTTCTTC. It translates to CASSQSTSRQGGTPINEQFF.